The rows below give T cell receptor beta chains drawn from one sample of a study of radiation and T cells in renal cell carcinoma. Clones were sequenced by immunoSEQ multiplex PCR, and TCRdb holds only the in-frame ones, with some missing. The table has tens of thousands of clones, 83% seen once. Specimen: blood, collected from a patient whose treatment included radiotherapy and nephrectomy. These receptors originate from a woman aged 70-85 years with renal cell carcinoma. Both conserved end residues are part of each CDR3. D genes are given only for firm matches. Some rows mark clone size as missing; the rest say once, few, many or name a class of expanded clone.

j_call clone_size v_call d_call cdr3_nt cdr3_aa
TRBJ2-7 . TRBV5-1 . TGCGCCAGGAGAGACAGTGACACCTACGAGCAGTACTTC CARRDSDTYEQYF
TRBJ2-3 . TRBV5-1 . TGCGCCAGCAGCCGGACGGTCGGGGGCACAGATACGCAGTATTTT CASSRTVGGTDTQYF
TRBJ2-2 . TRBV6-5 TRBD1 TGTGCCAGCAGTTACGACAGGGCCACCGGGGAGCTGTTTTTT CASSYDRATGELFF
TRBJ1-2 . TRBV7-9 . TGTGCCAGCAGCGAACTTGCCGGGACGGAGGGATATGGCTACACCTTC CASSELAGTEGYGYTF
TRBJ1-2 few TRBV29-1 TRBD1 TGCAGCGTTGACCCAGGGGGTGATTATGGCTACACCTTC CSVDPGGDYGYTF
TRBJ1-1 medium-sized TRBV20-1 . TGCAGTGCTCTTGACATTCCTGAAGCTTTCTTT CSALDIPEAFF
TRBJ2-2 . TRBV2 . TGTGCCAGCAGTGCTTCCGGGGAGCTGTTTTTT CASSASGELFF
TRBJ2-1 once TRBV30 TRBD2 TGTGCCTGGAGACTAGCGGGAGGGCAAATTGAGCAGTTCTTC CAWRLAGGQIEQFF
TRBJ2-3 . TRBV5-1 . TGCGCCAGCAGCTTATCGGGGGCGTCCACAGATACGCAGTATTTT CASSLSGASTDTQYF
TRBJ1-2 few TRBV27 . TGTGCCAGCAGTCAATCGGGACGGTTCTATGGCTACACCTTC CASSQSGRFYGYTF
TRBJ1-5 . TRBV21-1 . TGTGCCAGCAGCAAAAACGGGGGCGGATTACGTCTTTATAGCAATCAGCCCCAGCATTTT CASSKNGGGLRLYSNQPQHF
TRBJ1-2 medium-sized TRBV4-1 . TGCGCCAGCAGCCAAGTGGAGGCCACCGGAGATGGCTACACCTTC CASSQVEATGDGYTF
TRBJ2-3 . TRBV11-3 TRBD1 TGTGCCAGCAGCTTGGGACAGGGGGGCTTGGATACGCAGTATTTT CASSLGQGGLDTQYF
TRBJ2-1 . TRBV5-1 TRBD2 TGCGCCAGCAGACCCTCAGCGGGGGGGCCGGGTGAGCAGTTCTTC CASRPSAGGPGEQFF
TRBJ2-2 once TRBV4-1 . TGCGCCAGCAGCCAAGGCACCGGGGAGCTGTTTTTT CASSQGTGELFF
TRBJ2-1 . TRBV6-6 . TGTGCCAGCAGGAGAGGGGGGGGGTACAATGAGCAGTTCTTC CASRRGGGYNEQFF
TRBJ2-1 . TRBV29-1 . TGCAGCGTTGTGGTCTACAATGAGCAGTTCTTC CSVVVYNEQFF
TRBJ1-3 . TRBV5-4 TRBD1 TGTGCCAGCAGCTTGTATGGGACAGTCATGGGAAACACCATATATTTT CASSLYGTVMGNTIYF
TRBJ2-5 . TRBV5-1 . TGCGCCAGCAGCTTAGAGAGCGTAGGGACCCAGTACTTC CASSLESVGTQYF
TRBJ2-7 . TRBV6-1 TRBD1 TGTGCCAGCAGAGAAGCCGGGACAGGGTCGTCCGAGCAGTACTTC CASREAGTGSSEQYF
TRBJ1-3 . TRBV5-6 . TGTGCCAGCAGCTTGCAGAACTCTGGAAACACCATATATTTT CASSLQNSGNTIYF
TRBJ2-7 . TRBV27 . TGTGCCAGCAGTTTATCCGGACTCTTCTACGAGCAGTACTTC CASSLSGLFYEQYF
TRBJ2-1 . TRBV18 . TGTGCCAGCTCACCCGCAGGGCAAGGGTTGAATGAGCAGTTCTTC CASSPAGQGLNEQFF
TRBJ1-2 . TRBV19 TRBD1 TGTGCCAGTAGTAGGACAGGCTCCAACTATGGCTACACCTTC CASSRTGSNYGYTF
TRBJ1-4 . TRBV6-5 TRBD1 TGTGCCAGCAGGGGACAGGAAAAACTGTTTTTT CASRGQEKLFF
TRBJ2-7 . TRBV10-3 TRBD2 TGTGCCTCGGGGGGACTAGCCTACGAGCAGTACTTC CASGGLAYEQYF
TRBJ1-5 few TRBV6-6 TRBD1 TGTGCCAGCACCCCGGGACAGCCCAATCAGCCCCAGCATTTT CASTPGQPNQPQHF
TRBJ1-1 many TRBV19 . TGTGCCAGTAGTAGCCGGGGCGGCGACACTGAAGCTTTCTTT CASSSRGGDTEAFF
TRBJ2-2 once TRBV19 . TGTGCCAGTAGTTCAAACAGGAAGAACACCGGGGAGCTGTTTTTT CASSSNRKNTGELFF
TRBJ1-2 once TRBV15 . TGTGCCACCACTATTGATCGGGGACATAACTATGGCTACACCTTC CATTIDRGHNYGYTF
TRBJ2-7 . TRBV11-3 . TGTGCCAGCAGTCCCCGGGCTAGCTCCTACGAGCAGTACTTC CASSPRASSYEQYF
TRBJ2-2 once TRBV5-1 . TGCGCCAGCAGCAGCAGGGCGAACACCGGGGAGCTGTTTTTT CASSSRANTGELFF
TRBJ2-7 . TRBV5-4 TRBD2 TGTGCCAGCAGGGTAGCGGGGGGGCCAGGCGAGCAGTACTTC CASRVAGGPGEQYF
TRBJ1-2 once TRBV10-3 TRBD1 TGTGCCATCACCGGACAGGGGGCAGATGGCTACACCTTC CAITGQGADGYTF
TRBJ2-2 . TRBV9 TRBD2 TGTGCCAGCAGCCTGCGGCTAGCGGTAAACACCGGGGAGCTGTTTTTT CASSLRLAVNTGELFF
TRBJ1-3 . TRBV7-7 . TGTGCCAGCAGCCCGGGACAAGAAAACACCATATATTTT CASSPGQENTIYF
TRBJ1-2 . TRBV5-4 TRBD1 TGTGCCAGCAGCTCGACAGGGGCTAACTATGGCTACACCTTC CASSSTGANYGYTF
TRBJ1-1 . TRBV7-9 . TGTGCCAGCAGCTTAGCCGGGGAGGTGGCTGAAGCTTTCTTT CASSLAGEVAEAFF
TRBJ1-1 . TRBV5-4 TRBD1 TGTGCCAGCAGCATATGGACAGGGCTTAACACTGAAGCTTTCTTT CASSIWTGLNTEAFF
TRBJ2-3 . TRBV5-5 TRBD2 TGTGCCAGCAGCTTGGAAAGGGGACTAGCGGGGGCAGATACGCAGTATTTT CASSLERGLAGADTQYF
TRBJ2-3 . TRBV10-3 TRBD2 TGTGCCATCAGTGACTTTGCGGGGGTCACAGATACGCAGTATTTT CAISDFAGVTDTQYF
TRBJ2-5 . TRBV9 TRBD2 TGTGCCAGCAGCGCCCTTGGGGCGGGGGGAGACGAGACCCAGTACTTC CASSALGAGGDETQYF
TRBJ2-3 . TRBV19 TRBD2 TGTGCCAGTAGCCTGGGACTAGCGGGAGCAGATACGCAGTATTTT CASSLGLAGADTQYF
TRBJ1-4 . TRBV30 TRBD1 TGTGCCTGGAGTAGACCGGGACAGGCAAATGAAAAACTGTTTTTT CAWSRPGQANEKLFF
TRBJ1-3 . TRBV4-3 . TGCGCCAGCAGCCAAGGATCCCGAGCCCCTGGAAACACCATATATTTT CASSQGSRAPGNTIYF
TRBJ2-7 . TRBV6-5 . TGTGCCAGCAGTCCCGGGCCGGGCTCCTACGAGCAGTACTTC CASSPGPGSYEQYF
TRBJ2-1 . TRBV9 . TGTGCCAGCAGCCCCTGGGTTGCGAGTGAGCAGTTCTTC CASSPWVASEQFF
TRBJ2-7 . TRBV27 . TGTGCCAGCCACCGGACAACTACTCCCTACGAGCAGTACTTC CASHRTTTPYEQYF
TRBJ2-7 . TRBV21-1 . TGTGCCAGCAGCAAAGAGGGATCGGACAGGCCCTACGAGCAGTACTTC CASSKEGSDRPYEQYF
TRBJ1-6 few TRBV6-1 . TGTGCCAGCAGAGGGGCGAGTTCACCCCTCCACTTT CASRGASSPLHF
TRBJ2-3 . TRBV5-4 . TGTGCCAGCAGTCCCCAGTCGACTAGCACAGATACGCAGTATTTT CASSPQSTSTDTQYF
TRBJ2-7 . TRBV18 . TGTGCCAGCTCACCTCAGGATCCCTCCTCCTACGAGCAGTACTTC CASSPQDPSSYEQYF
TRBJ2-7 . TRBV5-5 TRBD1 TGTGCCAGCAGTTCGGACAGGGTCCCCACCTACGAGCAGTACTTC CASSSDRVPTYEQYF
TRBJ2-3 . TRBV19 TRBD1 TGTGCCAGTAGTGTAAGGACAGGGGGATTTTCAGATACGCAGTATTTT CASSVRTGGFSDTQYF
TRBJ2-1 . TRBV6-1 TRBD1 TGTGCCAGCAGGGACAGGCCGAGCTCCTACAATGAGCAGTTCTTC CASRDRPSSYNEQFF
TRBJ2-1 . TRBV6-5 TRBD2 TGTGCCAGCAAGCGCCTAGCGGGAGTTCTGGATGAGCAGTTCTTC CASKRLAGVLDEQFF
TRBJ2-3 once TRBV18 . TGTGCCAGCTCCCTAAGGGCGGAGCGTCCCACAGATACGCAGTATTTT CASSLRAERPTDTQYF
TRBJ2-2 . TRBV5-8 . TGTGCCAGCAGCTTGGGTACTCGGTACACCGGGGAGCTGTTTTTT CASSLGTRYTGELFF
TRBJ1-2 . TRBV6-1 . TGTGCCAGCAGTGAAGCTCTGGGGGCCTATGGCTACACCTTC CASSEALGAYGYTF